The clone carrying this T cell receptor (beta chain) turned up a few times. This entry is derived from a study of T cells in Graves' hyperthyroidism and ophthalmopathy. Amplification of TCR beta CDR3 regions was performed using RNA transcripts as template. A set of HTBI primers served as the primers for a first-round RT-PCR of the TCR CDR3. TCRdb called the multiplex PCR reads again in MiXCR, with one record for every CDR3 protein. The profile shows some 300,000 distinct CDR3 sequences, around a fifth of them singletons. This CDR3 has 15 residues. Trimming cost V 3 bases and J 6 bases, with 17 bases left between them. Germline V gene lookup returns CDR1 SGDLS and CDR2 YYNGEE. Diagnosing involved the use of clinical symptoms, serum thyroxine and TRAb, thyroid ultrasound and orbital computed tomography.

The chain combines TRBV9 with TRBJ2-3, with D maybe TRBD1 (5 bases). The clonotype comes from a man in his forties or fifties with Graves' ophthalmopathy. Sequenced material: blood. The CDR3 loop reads CASSATLREMDTQYF. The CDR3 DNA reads TGTGCCAGCAGCGCGACCCTCAGGGAAATGGATACGCAGTATTTT.